This is a list of T cell receptor beta chains from one sample in a study of neurological immune-mediated disorders. TCRdb re-called the 5' RACE reads through MiXCR, storing one row per CDR3 protein. This sample carries some 120,000 distinct CDR3 sequences, 3% to 3.5% of them seen once, and the ten largest clones take 1% to 1.5%. The specimen was PBMCs. These TCRs come from a woman in her thirties with multiple sclerosis. CDR3s include the opening cysteine and the closing phenylalanine or tryptophan. The D gene is left open where the match is weak. Size tells how often a clone was seen (once, few, many) or the class of an expanded clone, and some rows leave it out.

many,TRBV7-6,TRBJ1-1,.,CASSPRQAGFTEAFF,TGTGCCAGCAGCCCGAGGCAGGCAGGTTTCACTGAAGCTTTCTTT
many,TRBV12-3/TRBV12-4,TRBJ2-6,.,CASSGTGTGANVLTF,TGTGCCAGCAGTGGGACGGGTACTGGGGCCAACGTCCTGACTTTC
many,TRBV7-2,TRBJ1-1,.,CASSSDNRAEAFF,TGTGCCAGCAGCTCCGATAACCGGGCGGAAGCTTTCTTT
many,TRBV29-1,TRBJ2-5,.,CSVFSNQETQYF,TGCAGCGTCTTTTCAAACCAAGAGACCCAGTACTTC
few,TRBV6-6,TRBJ1-1,.,CASSLTPGNTEAFF,TGTGCCAGCAGTCTTACACCCGGGAACACTGAAGCTTTCTTT
many,TRBV7-7,TRBJ2-1,TRBD1,CASSLRPGGYNEQFF,TGTGCCAGCAGCTTACGGCCAGGGGGATACAATGAGCAGTTCTTC
many,TRBV7-2,TRBJ1-1,TRBD1,CASSFRQGGLVGTEAFF,TGTGCCAGCAGCTTTCGACAGGGCGGTCTGGTTGGCACTGAAGCTTTCTTT
many,TRBV12-3/TRBV12-4,TRBJ2-7,TRBD2,CASSFAGGPGEQYF,TGTGCCAGCAGTTTTGCGGGAGGGCCGGGGGAGCAGTACTTC
many,TRBV20-1,TRBJ1-5,.,CSARVGGAGQPQHF,TGCAGTGCTAGAGTCGGAGGGGCGGGTCAGCCCCAGCATTTT
many,TRBV5-1,TRBJ2-1,.,CASSSSLLRYNEQFF,TGCGCCAGCAGCTCAAGCCTCCTAAGGTACAATGAGCAGTTCTTC
many,TRBV19,TRBJ2-1,TRBD2,CASSRGGPGNEQFF,TGTGCCAGTAGTCGGGGGGGGCCTGGCAATGAGCAGTTCTTC
many,TRBV5-1,TRBJ1-1,TRBD1,CASSLAGGVGGEAFF,TGCGCCAGCAGCTTAGCAGGGGGCGTCGGCGGTGAAGCTTTCTTT
.,TRBV29-1,TRBJ1-5,.,CSVGFSGQPGNQPQHF,TGCAGCGTTGGTTTCTCGGGCCAGCCTGGCAATCAGCCCCAGCATTTT
many,TRBV7-9,TRBJ2-7,TRBD1,CASSLGQGAIDYEQYF,TGTGCCAGCAGCTTGGGACAGGGGGCGATTGACTACGAGCAGTACTTC
.,TRBV9,TRBJ2-3,.,CASSVVGSFTDTQYF,TGTGCCAGCAGCGTAGTTGGCAGTTTCACAGATACGCAGTATTTT
many,TRBV6-2/TRBV6-3,TRBJ2-2,TRBD1,CASSRPGTGTLNTGELFF,TGTGCCAGCAGCCGTCCCGGGACAGGGACTCTAAACACCGGGGAGCTGTTTTTT
many,TRBV7-2,TRBJ2-3,.,CASSPRQLDTDTQYF,TGTGCCAGCAGCCCCCGACAGCTAGACACAGATACGCAGTATTTT
.,TRBV29-1,TRBJ1-2,.,CSVAAIVGLPTGGYTF,TGCAGCGTTGCCGCCATAGTGGGACTCCCTACGGGTGGCTACACCTTC
many,TRBV7-9,TRBJ2-5,TRBD2,CASSLLAGGQETQYF,TGTGCCAGCAGCTTACTCGCGGGAGGACAAGAGACCCAGTACTTC
.,TRBV11-2,TRBJ2-7,.,CASSQPEQREQYF,TGTGCCAGCAGCCAGCCGGAACAGCGGGAGCAGTACTTC
many,TRBV7-2,TRBJ2-7,.,CASSSRAYEQYF,TGTGCCAGCAGCTCCAGGGCCTACGAGCAGTACTTC
many,TRBV5-1,TRBJ2-1,.,CASSLAGGRGTYNEQFF,TGCGCCAGCAGCCTTGCCGGGGGCAGGGGGACCTACAATGAGCAGTTCTTC
few,TRBV24-1,TRBJ2-7,.,CATSDHLTGRQYF,TGTGCCACCAGTGATCACCTAACAGGGCGGCAGTACTTC
many,TRBV20-1,TRBJ2-5,TRBD2,CSALGASGSIMETQYF,TGCAGTGCTCTTGGGGCTAGCGGGAGCATAATGGAGACCCAGTACTTC
many,TRBV7-2,TRBJ2-3,TRBD2,CASSPTSGTDTQYF,TGTGCCAGCAGCCCGACTAGCGGCACAGATACGCAGTATTTT
few,TRBV5-1,TRBJ1-2,TRBD1,CASSSTGTGLDYGYTF,TGCGCCAGCAGCAGTACCGGGACAGGGTTGGACTATGGCTACACCTTC
many,TRBV5-1,TRBJ1-1,.,CASSPDPLGTEAFF,TGCGCCAGCAGTCCGGACCCCCTAGGGACTGAAGCTTTCTTT
few,TRBV2,TRBJ1-2,.,CASMAQRGGYTF,TGTGCCAGCATGGCCCAAAGGGGAGGCTACACCTTC
many,TRBV7-9,TRBJ1-1,TRBD1,CASSARDRVGTEAFF,TGTGCCAGCAGCGCCCGCGACAGGGTTGGTACTGAAGCTTTCTTT
many,TRBV9,TRBJ2-3,.,CASSPQGGSTDTQYF,TGTGCCAGCAGCCCCCAGGGAGGTAGCACAGATACGCAGTATTTT
many,TRBV9,TRBJ2-1,.,CASTAGAQPNEQFF,TGTGCCAGCACCGCCGGGGCCCAACCTAATGAGCAGTTCTTC
many,TRBV5-6,TRBJ2-5,TRBD2,CASSLVLAGGLRQETQYF,TGTGCCAGCAGCTTGGTGCTAGCGGGGGGGCTGAGGCAAGAGACCCAGTACTTC
many,TRBV6-2/TRBV6-3,TRBJ1-1,.,CASRDRYTEAFF,TGTGCCAGCAGGGACAGATACACTGAAGCTTTCTTT
many,TRBV5-1,TRBJ2-3,.,CASSQEGYSTDTQYF,TGCGCCAGCAGCCAGGAAGGATATAGCACAGATACGCAGTATTTT
.,TRBV9,TRBJ1-2,.,CASSGSESHYGYTF,TGTGCCAGCAGCGGATCTGAGTCCCACTATGGCTACACCTTC
many,TRBV10-3,TRBJ1-2,TRBD1,CAISERTGAAFWGYTF,TGTGCCATCAGTGAGCGGACAGGGGCGGCCTTTTGGGGCTACACCTTC
many,TRBV29-1,TRBJ2-2,.,CSVLLVLSGELFF,TGCAGCGTCCTACTAGTACTATCCGGGGAGCTGTTTTTT
many,TRBV5-1,TRBJ2-2,TRBD1,CASSATGAGELFF,TGCGCCAGCAGCGCTACAGGGGCCGGGGAGCTGTTTTTT
many,TRBV5-6,TRBJ1-5,.,CASSLASAAEGNQPQHF,TGTGCCAGCAGCTTGGCCAGCGCCGCGGAGGGCAATCAGCCCCAGCATTTT
many,TRBV7-9,TRBJ1-6,TRBD1,CASSPQTGVNSPLHF,TGTGCCAGCAGCCCCCAGACAGGGGTAAATTCACCCCTCCACTTT
many,TRBV25-1,TRBJ2-3,.,CASSEDFKPADTQYF,TGTGCCAGCAGTGAAGACTTTAAACCGGCAGATACGCAGTATTTT
many,TRBV7-2,TRBJ1-5,TRBD1,CASSLRVLTGRNQPQHF,TGTGCCAGCAGCTTAAGGGTATTGACAGGGAGGAATCAGCCCCAGCATTTT
many,TRBV12-3/TRBV12-4,TRBJ2-3,.,CASSLGTQYF,TGTGCCAGCAGTTTAGGTACGCAGTATTTT
many,TRBV4-3,TRBJ2-1,TRBD2,CASSQVLAGGNNEQFF,TGCGCCAGCAGCCAAGTATTAGCGGGGGGGAACAATGAGCAGTTCTTC
many,TRBV9,TRBJ1-4,.,CAMRHGRGTNEKLFF,TGTGCCATGCGGCACGGGAGAGGAACTAATGAAAAACTGTTTTTT
many,TRBV20-1,TRBJ2-2,.,CSAGTENTGELFF,TGCAGTGCTGGGACTGAAAACACCGGGGAGCTGTTTTTT
.,TRBV7-9,TRBJ1-1,.,CASSQSRAISLYTEAFF,TGTGCCAGCAGCCAGAGCAGGGCTATCTCTCTGTACACTGAAGCTTTCTTT
many,TRBV7-9,TRBJ2-1,.,CASSASEGGNEQFF,TGTGCCAGCAGCGCCAGCGAGGGGGGCAATGAGCAGTTCTTC
many,TRBV6-2/TRBV6-3,TRBJ1-6,TRBD1,CASSDRGGSPLHF,TGTGCCAGCAGCGACAGGGGCGGTTCACCCCTCCACTTT
many,TRBV20-1,TRBJ2-7,.,CSAPKGGGPYEQYF,TGCAGTGCCCCTAAGGGGGGGGGACCCTACGAGCAGTACTTC